Listed below are T cell receptor beta chains from one sample, sequenced in a study of OX40 agonist ivuxolimab in advanced cancers. The assay was immunoSEQ multiplex PCR, and TCRdb's table has in-frame clones only and misses some. Of around 5,000 clones in the sample, about 70% were seen once. The sample in question was CD4+ or CD8+ T cells sorted from blood, obtained in a trial of the OX40 agonist ivuxolimab. The receptors come from an adult with an advanced solid tumor such as melanoma, head and neck, liver or kidney cancer. Each CDR3 is given with its conserved first and last residue. A D gene is named only where the DNA matches it firmly. A clone size is listed for some rows: how often the clone was seen (once, few, many), or a class if it is expanded.

j_call: TRBJ2-1
v_call: TRBV7-9
clone_size: -
d_call: -
cdr3_nt: TGTGCCAGCAGCTTAGACTGGGGTGGGTACAATGAGCAGTTCTTC
cdr3_aa: CASSLDWGGYNEQFF

j_call: TRBJ2-7
v_call: TRBV25-1
clone_size: -
d_call: -
cdr3_nt: TGTGCCAGCGGGGACGGATCCTACGAGCAGTACTTC
cdr3_aa: CASGDGSYEQYF

j_call: TRBJ1-2
v_call: TRBV6-5
clone_size: -
d_call: -
cdr3_nt: TGTGCCACCTGGGGACAATGGATAGATGGCTACACCTTC
cdr3_aa: CATWGQWIDGYTF

j_call: TRBJ1-2
v_call: TRBV5-4
clone_size: -
d_call: TRBD1
cdr3_nt: TGTGCCAGCAGCTTGCCGGGACAGGGGGCAAATGGCTACACCTTC
cdr3_aa: CASSLPGQGANGYTF

j_call: TRBJ2-5
v_call: TRBV15
clone_size: once
d_call: TRBD1
cdr3_nt: TGTGCCACCAGCATTTGGACAGGGGGCGCGGGTGAGACCCAGTACTTC
cdr3_aa: CATSIWTGGAGETQYF

j_call: TRBJ2-7
v_call: TRBV11-1
clone_size: once
d_call: -
cdr3_nt: TGTGCCAGCAGCTCCGGACAGAGAACCTCCTACGAGCAGTACTTC
cdr3_aa: CASSSGQRTSYEQYF

j_call: TRBJ1-4
v_call: TRBV7-6
clone_size: -
d_call: -
cdr3_nt: TGTGCCAGCAGCTTAGTAGGACCACCGATCTTAAATGAAAAACTGTTTTTT
cdr3_aa: CASSLVGPPILNEKLFF

j_call: TRBJ2-7
v_call: TRBV5-5
clone_size: -
d_call: TRBD1
cdr3_nt: TGTGCCAGCAGCGCCGGGACAGCCTACGAGCAGTACTTC
cdr3_aa: CASSAGTAYEQYF

j_call: TRBJ2-2
v_call: TRBV19
clone_size: -
d_call: TRBD1
cdr3_nt: TGTGCCAGTAGCACACCCGGGACAGGGAACACCGGGGAGCTGTTTTTT
cdr3_aa: CASSTPGTGNTGELFF

j_call: TRBJ2-7
v_call: TRBV19
clone_size: -
d_call: -
cdr3_nt: TGTGCCAGTAGTGCCGGACACCACCCCTACGAGCAGTACTTC
cdr3_aa: CASSAGHHPYEQYF

j_call: TRBJ1-1
v_call: TRBV7-2
clone_size: once
d_call: TRBD1
cdr3_nt: TGTGCCAGCAGCCGGGGACAGGTGAACACTGAAGCTTTCTTT
cdr3_aa: CASSRGQVNTEAFF

j_call: TRBJ1-1
v_call: TRBV4-1
clone_size: few
d_call: -
cdr3_nt: TGTGCCAGCAAGGATTTTGGCACTGAAGCTTTCTTT
cdr3_aa: CASKDFGTEAFF

j_call: TRBJ2-2
v_call: TRBV27
clone_size: -
d_call: -
cdr3_nt: TGTGCCAGCAGTTCATCACCGACCCGGGAGCTGTTTTTT
cdr3_aa: CASSSSPTRELFF

j_call: TRBJ1-1
v_call: TRBV14
clone_size: -
d_call: -
cdr3_nt: TGTGCCAGCAAATGGCTGATGAACACTGAAGCTTTCTTT
cdr3_aa: CASKWLMNTEAFF

j_call: TRBJ2-3
v_call: TRBV27
clone_size: -
d_call: TRBD2
cdr3_nt: TGTGCCAGCAGTTCCTGGACTAGCGGGGATATAGATACGCAGTATTTT
cdr3_aa: CASSSWTSGDIDTQYF

j_call: TRBJ2-7
v_call: TRBV27
clone_size: few
d_call: TRBD1
cdr3_nt: TGTGCCAGCAGTTCGGGACCACCGGGACAGGGGATCTACGAGCAGTACTTC
cdr3_aa: CASSSGPPGQGIYEQYF

j_call: TRBJ2-3
v_call: TRBV6-1
clone_size: -
d_call: -
cdr3_nt: TGTGCCAGCAGTGACGGACCAGAAGGGGCAGATACGCAGTATTTT
cdr3_aa: CASSDGPEGADTQYF

j_call: TRBJ2-5
v_call: TRBV7-2
clone_size: -
d_call: -
cdr3_nt: TGTGCCAGCAGCCCCTTGTGGGAGACCCAGTACTTC
cdr3_aa: CASSPLWETQYF

j_call: TRBJ2-2
v_call: TRBV28
clone_size: once
d_call: TRBD1
cdr3_nt: TGTGCCAGCAGTTTTTGGGGCAGGGGGCGGTTGGACACCGGGGAGCTGTTTTTT
cdr3_aa: CASSFWGRGRLDTGELFF

j_call: TRBJ2-2
v_call: TRBV13
clone_size: -
d_call: TRBD2
cdr3_nt: TGTGCCAGCAGCTCGCGGGAGGCAGGGCTGAACACCGGGGAGCTGTTTTTT
cdr3_aa: CASSSREAGLNTGELFF

j_call: TRBJ2-1
v_call: TRBV11-2
clone_size: -
d_call: -
cdr3_nt: TGTGCCAGCAGCTTAGTGGGCTACCCAGGTGAGCAGTTCTTC
cdr3_aa: CASSLVGYPGEQFF

j_call: TRBJ2-7
v_call: TRBV7-9
clone_size: -
d_call: TRBD2
cdr3_nt: TGTGCCAGCAGCTTCGCGGGGGGCTTAGAAGAGCAGTACTTC
cdr3_aa: CASSFAGGLEEQYF

j_call: TRBJ2-5
v_call: TRBV7-9
clone_size: -
d_call: TRBD1
cdr3_nt: TGTGCCAGCAGCAGCCGGACAGGTCAAGAGACCCAGTACTTC
cdr3_aa: CASSSRTGQETQYF

j_call: TRBJ1-2
v_call: TRBV6-6
clone_size: -
d_call: -
cdr3_nt: TGTGCCAGCAGTCTAATAGGGGATGGCTACACCTTC
cdr3_aa: CASSLIGDGYTF

j_call: TRBJ2-3
v_call: TRBV18
clone_size: -
d_call: -
cdr3_nt: TGTGCCAGCTCACCCGCTAGCACAGATACGCAGTATTTT
cdr3_aa: CASSPASTDTQYF

j_call: TRBJ1-2
v_call: TRBV4-1
clone_size: many
d_call: TRBD1
cdr3_nt: TGCGCCAGCAGCCCCCAGACAGGGAGTTTGGTTGGCTACACCTTC
cdr3_aa: CASSPQTGSLVGYTF

j_call: TRBJ1-2
v_call: TRBV28
clone_size: -
d_call: TRBD1
cdr3_nt: TGTGCCAGCAGTTTCCCGGGGGACAGTCTCTATGGCTACACCTTC
cdr3_aa: CASSFPGDSLYGYTF

j_call: TRBJ2-7
v_call: TRBV4-1
clone_size: few
d_call: -
cdr3_nt: TGCGCCAGCAGCCCCAACAGGGCCGAGCAGTACTTC
cdr3_aa: CASSPNRAEQYF

j_call: TRBJ1-4
v_call: TRBV5-1
clone_size: -
d_call: TRBD1
cdr3_nt: TGCGCCAGTAAAATTGACAGGGGCTCAGGTGAAAAACTGTTTTTT
cdr3_aa: CASKIDRGSGEKLFF

j_call: TRBJ1-1
v_call: TRBV29-1
clone_size: -
d_call: TRBD1
cdr3_nt: TGCAGCGTTGGACAGGGGGCGCCTGAAGCTTTCTTT
cdr3_aa: CSVGQGAPEAFF

j_call: TRBJ1-4
v_call: TRBV5-6
clone_size: -
d_call: -
cdr3_nt: TGTGCCAGCAGCCCCGGGGACGGAGGAAATGAAAAACTGTTTTTT
cdr3_aa: CASSPGDGGNEKLFF

j_call: TRBJ2-5
v_call: TRBV11-1
clone_size: -
d_call: TRBD2
cdr3_nt: TGTGCCAGCAGCGGACTAGCGGGAGGTCGGGAGACCCAGTACTTC
cdr3_aa: CASSGLAGGRETQYF

j_call: TRBJ1-2
v_call: TRBV4-1
clone_size: few
d_call: TRBD1
cdr3_nt: TGCGCCAGCAGCCAAGGCTGGCAGGGGGCTAGGTATGGCTACACCTTC
cdr3_aa: CASSQGWQGARYGYTF

j_call: TRBJ1-1
v_call: TRBV27
clone_size: -
d_call: -
cdr3_nt: TGTGCCAGCACCCCCGTAGGGGTGAGCACTGAAGCTTTCTTT
cdr3_aa: CASTPVGVSTEAFF

j_call: TRBJ2-5
v_call: TRBV6-5
clone_size: few
d_call: TRBD1
cdr3_nt: TGTGCCAGCAGCGACAGGGCTGGGCCCCTCGAGACCCAGTACTTC
cdr3_aa: CASSDRAGPLETQYF

j_call: TRBJ2-7
v_call: TRBV5-3
clone_size: many
d_call: -
cdr3_nt: TGTGCCAGCAGCGGGTGGGACAACCTCTACGAGCAGTACTTC
cdr3_aa: CASSGWDNLYEQYF

j_call: TRBJ2-7
v_call: TRBV29-1
clone_size: -
d_call: -
cdr3_nt: TGCAGCGTTGAATCGAACCTGGGGTACGAGCAGTACTTC
cdr3_aa: CSVESNLGYEQYF

j_call: TRBJ2-5
v_call: TRBV2
clone_size: -
d_call: TRBD1
cdr3_nt: TGTGCCAGCAGGCGGACAGGGAGCCAAGAGACCCAGTACTTC
cdr3_aa: CASRRTGSQETQYF

j_call: TRBJ2-7
v_call: TRBV6-1
clone_size: few
d_call: TRBD1
cdr3_nt: TGTGCCAGCAGTGAACGACAGGGCGAATTCCGAGACGAGCAGTACTTC
cdr3_aa: CASSERQGEFRDEQYF

j_call: TRBJ2-7
v_call: TRBV19
clone_size: few
d_call: TRBD1
cdr3_nt: TGTGCCAGTGCCGGGACAGGGCTTGTTGAGCAGTACTTC
cdr3_aa: CASAGTGLVEQYF

j_call: TRBJ1-1
v_call: TRBV19
clone_size: once
d_call: TRBD1
cdr3_nt: TGTGCCAGTAGTATCCCGGGACAGTGGAACACTGAAGCTTTCTTT
cdr3_aa: CASSIPGQWNTEAFF

j_call: TRBJ1-1
v_call: TRBV19
clone_size: -
d_call: -
cdr3_nt: TGTGCCAGTAGTATACAAACGAACACTGAAGCTTTCTTT
cdr3_aa: CASSIQTNTEAFF

j_call: TRBJ2-4
v_call: TRBV19
clone_size: -
d_call: TRBD2
cdr3_nt: TGTGCCAGCGTGGCTAGCGGGGAACCAAACATTCAGTACTTC
cdr3_aa: CASVASGEPNIQYF

j_call: TRBJ2-7
v_call: TRBV27
clone_size: -
d_call: -
cdr3_nt: TGTGCCAGCAGTTCGGGGGGCGGCGTGTACGAGCAGTACTTC
cdr3_aa: CASSSGGGVYEQYF

j_call: TRBJ2-5
v_call: TRBV7-7
clone_size: -
d_call: TRBD2
cdr3_nt: TGTGCTAGCAGCGCTGGGACTAGCGGGGAGACCCAGTACTTC
cdr3_aa: CASSAGTSGETQYF

j_call: TRBJ2-1
v_call: TRBV7-2
clone_size: -
d_call: -
cdr3_nt: TGTGCCAGCAGCTTTCCTCTGACTGGCAGCTCCTACAATGAGCAGTTCTTC
cdr3_aa: CASSFPLTGSSYNEQFF

j_call: TRBJ2-7
v_call: TRBV5-4
clone_size: -
d_call: -
cdr3_nt: TGTGCCAGCAGCTTGGTACCCCAATCCTACGAGCAGTACTTC
cdr3_aa: CASSLVPQSYEQYF

j_call: TRBJ2-3
v_call: TRBV5-1
clone_size: -
d_call: TRBD1
cdr3_nt: TGCGCCAGCAAATCGGGACAGGATATTGATACGCAGTATTTT
cdr3_aa: CASKSGQDIDTQYF

j_call: TRBJ1-3
v_call: TRBV2
clone_size: -
d_call: TRBD1
cdr3_nt: TGTGCCAGCAGCTACGGGACAGGGAGGAACACCATATATTTT
cdr3_aa: CASSYGTGRNTIYF

j_call: TRBJ1-2
v_call: TRBV5-6
clone_size: -
d_call: TRBD1
cdr3_nt: TGTGCCAGCAGCTTGGTTGGGACAGGGACGTTCTATGGCTACACCTTC
cdr3_aa: CASSLVGTGTFYGYTF

j_call: TRBJ1-2
v_call: TRBV2
clone_size: -
d_call: TRBD1
cdr3_nt: TGTGCCAGCAGCTTAGGGCCCGACAGGGGATTAAATGGCTACACCTTC
cdr3_aa: CASSLGPDRGLNGYTF

j_call: TRBJ1-5
v_call: TRBV5-8
clone_size: -
d_call: -
cdr3_nt: TGTGCCAGCACCTTTTTTGCGGGCAATCAGCCCCAGCATTTT
cdr3_aa: CASTFFAGNQPQHF